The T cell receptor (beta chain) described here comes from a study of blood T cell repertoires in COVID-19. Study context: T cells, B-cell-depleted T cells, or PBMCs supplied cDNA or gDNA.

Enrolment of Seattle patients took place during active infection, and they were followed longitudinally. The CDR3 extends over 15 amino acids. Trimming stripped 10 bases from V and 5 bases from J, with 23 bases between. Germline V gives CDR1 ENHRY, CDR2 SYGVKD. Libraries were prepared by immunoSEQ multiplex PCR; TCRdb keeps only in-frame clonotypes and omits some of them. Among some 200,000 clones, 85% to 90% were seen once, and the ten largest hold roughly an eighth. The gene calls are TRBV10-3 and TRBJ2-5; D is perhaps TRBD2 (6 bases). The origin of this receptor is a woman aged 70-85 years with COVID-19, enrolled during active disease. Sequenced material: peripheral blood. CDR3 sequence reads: CATVSEGRRGETQYF. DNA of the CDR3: TGTGCCACCGTATCGGAGGGGCGACGTGGGGAGACCCAGTACTTC.